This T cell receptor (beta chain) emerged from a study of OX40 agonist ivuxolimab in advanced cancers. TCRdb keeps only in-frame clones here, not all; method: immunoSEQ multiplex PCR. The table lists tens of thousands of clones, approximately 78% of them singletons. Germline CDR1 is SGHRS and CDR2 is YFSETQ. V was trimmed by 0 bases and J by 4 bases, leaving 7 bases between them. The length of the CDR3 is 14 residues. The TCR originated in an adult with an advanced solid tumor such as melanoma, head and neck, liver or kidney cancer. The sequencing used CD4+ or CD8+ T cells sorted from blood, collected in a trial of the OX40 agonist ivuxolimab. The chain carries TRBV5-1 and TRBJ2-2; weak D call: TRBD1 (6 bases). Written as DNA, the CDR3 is TGCGCCAGCAGCTTGGCAGGGGCCACCGGGGAGCTGTTTTTT. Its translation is CASSLAGATGELFF.